These T cell receptor beta chains were read from a single sample in a study of blood T cell repertoires in COVID-19. Profiled with immunoSEQ multiplex PCR; TCRdb holds only in-frame clones, not every one. The sample lists roughly 89,000 clones, 75% to 85% occurring once. The sequencing input was peripheral blood. These receptors were obtained from a woman in her seventies with acute or convalescent COVID-19. CDR3s include the opening cysteine and the closing phenylalanine or tryptophan. D genes are given only for firm matches. Size is omitted from some rows. Given values are once, few, many or a class for expanded clones.

j_gene | abundance | d_gene | v_gene | CDR3aa | CDR3nt
TRBJ2-3 | NA | TRBD2 | TRBV20-1 | CSASKTSGSSDTQYF | TGCAGTGCTAGTAAGACTAGCGGGAGTTCAGATACGCAGTATTTT
TRBJ2-1 | NA | NA | TRBV7-9 | CASSFLGAGHNEQFF | TGTGCCAGCAGCTTCTTGGGGGCGGGTCACAATGAGCAGTTCTTC
TRBJ2-7 | once | TRBD1 | TRBV3-1/TRBV3-2 | CASSQGTGPGWEQYF | TGTGCCAGCAGCCAAGGGACAGGACCCGGGTGGGAACAGTACTTC
TRBJ1-4 | NA | NA | TRBV7-9 | CASSLGQPNEKLFF | TGTGCCAGCAGCTTAGGACAGCCTAATGAAAAACTGTTTTTT
TRBJ2-1 | NA | NA | TRBV6-5 | CASRFMTGSYNEQFF | TGTGCCAGCAGATTTATGACAGGCTCCTACAATGAGCAGTTCTTC
TRBJ2-2 | NA | NA | TRBV11-1 | CASSSGSNTGELFF | TGTGCCAGCAGCAGCGGTTCGAACACCGGGGAGCTGTTTTTT
TRBJ1-5 | NA | NA | TRBV5-1 | CASSPTGSNQPQHF | TGCGCCAGCAGTCCGACGGGGAGCAATCAGCCCCAGCATTTT
TRBJ2-1 | NA | TRBD1 | TRBV29-1 | CSVPLGDRYSNEQFF | TGCAGCGTTCCCCTAGGGGACAGGTATTCGAATGAGCAGTTCTTC
TRBJ2-7 | NA | TRBD1 | TRBV14 | CASSPRQGGSYEQYF | TGTGCCAGCAGCCCTCGACAGGGGGGATCCTACGAGCAGTACTTC
TRBJ2-1 | once | TRBD2 | TRBV5-1 | CASGGTSGYNEQFF | TGCGCCAGCGGGGGGACTAGCGGGTACAATGAGCAGTTCTTC
TRBJ2-1 | NA | TRBD2 | TRBV29-1 | CKGVLRDYNERFF | TGCAAAGGGGTTCTCCGGGACTACAATGAGCGGTTCTTC
TRBJ1-5 | NA | TRBD1 | TRBV6-6 | CASNLGQYSNQPQHF | TGTGCCAGCAACCTGGGACAGTATAGCAATCAGCCCCAGCATTTT
TRBJ2-1 | NA | TRBD2 | TRBV24-1 | CATSDRLRASGSYNEQFF | TGTGCCACCAGTGACCGTCTTAGGGCTAGCGGGAGCTACAATGAGCAGTTCTTC
TRBJ1-3 | once | TRBD1 | TRBV28 | CASSSPDRTGNTIYF | TGTGCCAGCAGTTCACCGGACAGGACTGGAAACACCATATATTTT
TRBJ1-2 | NA | TRBD1 | TRBV29-1 | CSVRQGEGYTF | TGCAGCGTGAGACAGGGCGAAGGCTACACCTTC
TRBJ1-2 | NA | NA | TRBV27 | CASSPRQSAYGYTF | TGTGCCAGCAGTCCAAGACAGTCCGCCTATGGCTACACCTTC
TRBJ2-7 | NA | NA | TRBV9 | CASSGSSAGPYEQYF | TGTGCCAGCAGCGGGTCCTCGGCAGGCCCCTACGAGCAGTACTTC
TRBJ2-2 | NA | NA | TRBV27 | CASREPGQPNTGELFF | TGTGCCAGCAGAGAACCGGGACAACCGAACACCGGGGAGCTGTTTTTT
TRBJ2-7 | NA | NA | TRBV27 | CASSLFPGINYEQYF | TGTGCCAGCAGTTTATTCCCGGGAATTAACTACGAGCAGTACTTC
TRBJ1-2 | few | TRBD1 | TRBV6-5 | CASSHLGTGAYGYTF | TGTGCCAGCAGTCACCTCGGGACAGGAGCCTATGGCTACACCTTC
TRBJ1-2 | NA | NA | TRBV6-5 | CASKGGNYGYTF | TGTGCCAGCAAGGGGGGGAACTATGGCTACACCTTC
TRBJ1-4 | NA | TRBD1 | TRBV5-6 | CASSPGGQGSEKLFF | TGTGCCAGCAGCCCAGGTGGACAGGGGAGTGAAAAACTGTTTTTT
TRBJ2-1 | NA | TRBD1 | TRBV5-1 | CASSDRTGASYNEQFF | TGCGCCAGCAGCGATCGGACAGGGGCCTCCTACAATGAGCAGTTCTTC
TRBJ1-2 | NA | NA | TRBV27 | CASSFLGQTLYGYTF | TGTGCCAGCAGTTTCCTCGGACAGACCCTCTATGGCTACACCTTC
TRBJ1-2 | few | NA | TRBV18 | CASSPRQISSGYTF | TGTGCCAGCTCACCACGACAGATATCTAGTGGCTACACCTTC
TRBJ2-2 | NA | NA | TRBV9 | CASSVGAGDTGELFF | TGTGCCAGCAGCGTAGGGGCAGGTGATACCGGGGAGCTGTTTTTT
TRBJ2-1 | NA | TRBD1 | TRBV2 | CASNMGQGGQFF | TGTGCCAGCAATATGGGACAGGGGGGGCAGTTCTTC
TRBJ2-7 | NA | NA | TRBV6-5 | CASSYSTRLYEQYF | TGTGCCAGCAGTTACTCGACCAGGCTCTACGAGCAGTACTTC
TRBJ2-1 | NA | TRBD2 | TRBV5-4 | CASSFAGGNNEQFF | TGTGCCAGCAGCTTTGCGGGGGGAAACAATGAGCAGTTCTTC
TRBJ1-3 | few | NA | TRBV9 | CASSLRSGNTIYF | TGTGCCAGCAGCCTACGCTCTGGAAACACCATATATTTT
TRBJ2-5 | once | TRBD1 | TRBV6-1 | CASSETGWGETQYF | TGTGCCAGCAGTGAGACAGGGTGGGGGGAGACCCAGTACTTC
TRBJ1-2 | NA | NA | TRBV29-1 | CSVADNNYGYTF | TGCAGCGTCGCAGACAATAACTATGGCTACACCTTC
TRBJ2-7 | NA | NA | TRBV7-6 | CASSMEGASTYEQYF | TGTGCCAGCAGCATGGAGGGGGCCTCAACCTACGAGCAGTACTTC
TRBJ1-1 | NA | NA | TRBV6-6 | CASSKYRESTEAFF | TGTGCCAGCAGTAAATACAGGGAAAGCACTGAAGCTTTCTTT
TRBJ1-6 | few | NA | TRBV6-6 | CASSYSLTGLNSPLHF | TGTGCCAGCAGTTACTCGCTAACAGGGTTGAATTCACCCCTCCACTTT
TRBJ1-5 | NA | NA | TRBV18 | CASSPGRGQPQHF | TGTGCCAGCTCACCAGGTAGGGGACAGCCCCAGCATTTT
TRBJ1-2 | NA | TRBD1 | TRBV19 | CASSRRTGAPNYGYTF | TGTGCCAGTAGTAGAAGGACAGGGGCGCCGAACTATGGCTACACCTTC
TRBJ2-7 | NA | NA | TRBV28 | CASSPTGEGTYEQYF | TGTGCCAGCAGTCCGACAGGGGAGGGGACCTACGAGCAGTACTTC
TRBJ1-2 | NA | TRBD1 | TRBV7-2 | CASSLSPNPTGSGYTF | TGTGCCAGCAGCTTAAGCCCCAACCCGACAGGGAGCGGCTACACCTTC
TRBJ2-7 | NA | TRBD2 | TRBV19 | CASSTLLAGGSHEQYF | TGTGCCAGTAGTACCCTACTAGCGGGAGGGTCCCACGAGCAGTACTTC
TRBJ1-2 | NA | NA | TRBV20-1 | CSASLADYYYGYTF | TGCAGTGCTAGTTTGGCTGACTATTACTATGGCTACACCTTC
TRBJ2-1 | NA | NA | TRBV29-1 | CSVDRLSSYNEQFF | TGCAGCGTTGACAGGTTAAGCTCCTACAATGAGCAGTTCTTC
TRBJ1-6 | NA | NA | TRBV6-2/TRBV6-3 | CASSYLGDRGSPLHF | TGTGCCAGCAGTTATTTGGGCGACCGGGGTTCACCCCTCCACTTT
TRBJ2-7 | NA | NA | TRBV7-9 | CASSLSGLPGEQYF | TGTGCCAGCAGCTTATCGGGTCTACCCGGCGAGCAGTACTTC
TRBJ2-2 | NA | TRBD2 | TRBV27 | CASSRHRTSHTGELFF | TGTGCCAGCAGCCGACACCGGACTAGCCACACCGGGGAGCTGTTTTTT
TRBJ1-2 | NA | NA | TRBV3-1/TRBV3-2 | CASSQDPRAEGYTF | TGTGCCAGCAGCCAAGATCCCCGAGCGGAGGGCTACACCTTC
TRBJ2-1 | NA | TRBD2 | TRBV3-1/TRBV3-2 | CASSLEPGLVVF | TGTGCCAGCAGCCTTGAACCGGGACTAGTGGTCTTC
TRBJ2-3 | NA | NA | TRBV21-1 | CASSPRTPRENTDTQYF | TGTGCCAGCAGCCCCCGGACACCTCGAGAGAACACAGATACGCAGTATTTT
TRBJ2-5 | NA | NA | TRBV6-6 | CASGGGVETQYF | TGTGCCAGCGGCGGGGGCGTGGAGACCCAGTACTTC
TRBJ2-3 | NA | NA | TRBV29-1 | CSVSDTQYF | TGCAGCGTTTCGGATACGCAGTATTTT
TRBJ1-1 | NA | NA | TRBV5-1 | CASSRTGRGTEAFF | TGCGCCAGCAGCAGAACAGGGAGAGGGACTGAAGCTTTCTTT
TRBJ2-7 | NA | TRBD1 | TRBV18 | CASSQGAGYEQYF | TGTGCCAGCTCACAGGGGGCTGGATACGAGCAGTACTTC
TRBJ2-5 | NA | NA | TRBV7-2 | CASSLAGGPETQYF | TGTGCCAGCAGCTTAGCGGGGGGGCCCGAGACCCAGTACTTC
TRBJ2-3 | NA | TRBD2 | TRBV5-1 | CASALAGALTDTQYF | TGCGCCAGCGCCCTAGCGGGCGCTCTCACAGATACGCAGTATTTT
TRBJ1-2 | NA | NA | TRBV19 | CASSTDSSSNYGYTF | TGTGCCAGTAGTACGGACAGCTCATCTAACTATGGCTACACCTTC
TRBJ1-1 | few | NA | TRBV5-6 | CASSLGAIRKRGAFF | TGTGCCAGCAGCTTGGGGGCCATAAGGAAAAGGGGAGCTTTCTTT
TRBJ2-5 | NA | TRBD1 | TRBV5-6 | CASSLRVTGVLGRETQYF | TGTGCCAGCAGCTTGCGGGTAACAGGGGTTTTGGGTCGGGAGACCCAGTACTTC
TRBJ1-5 | NA | TRBD1 | TRBV6-2/TRBV6-3 | CASSYNRGQEPQHF | TGTGCCAGCAGTTACAACAGGGGGCAGGAGCCCCAGCATTTT